This entry lists 19 T cell receptor beta chains sequenced from one sample in a study of T cell responses to AZD1222 COVID-19 vaccine. Data came from immunoSEQ multiplex PCR; TCRdb stores just in-frame clones and leaves some out. This sample has approximately 94,000 clones, with about 86% found just once. Sequencing was performed on peripheral blood, taken on day 0 of AZD1222 vaccination. These receptors came from an adult in good health.

The rearrangement joins TRBV5-1 to TRBJ2-6; D is possibly TRBD2 (6 bases). CDR3 length equals 17 residues. Trimming left V 0 bases short and J 0 bases short, with 10 bases between. CDR1 is SGHRS, CDR2 YFSETQ, per germline. This chain's CDR3 is CASSLAPGGSGANVLTF. CDR3 bases: TGCGCCAGCAGCTTGGCCCCCGGGGGCTCTGGGGCCAACGTCCTGACTTTC.

This clone was observed once. The rearrangement links TRBV5-1 to TRBJ1-4, with D perhaps matching TRBD1 (5 bases). V shed 2 bases and J shed 5 bases, with 13 bases lying between them. Germline V gene sequence: CDR1 SGHRS, CDR2 YFSETQ. This CDR3 contains 15 residues. The CDR3 reads CASSFGGGVNEKLFF. The CDR3 DNA sequence: TGCGCCAGCAGCTTTGGGGGAGGGGTGAATGAAAAACTGTTTTTT.

The V and J genes are TRBV21-1 and TRBJ1-2; the table calls TRBD1, which could not be checked here. TRBV21-1 is noted as a pseudogene. CDR3 length equals 15 residues. The CDR3 DNA reads TGTGCCAGCAGCAAAACCTCCGGGACAGGGAATGGCTACACCTTC. Residues: CASSKTSGTGNGYTF.

This sequence joins TRBV4-1 and TRBJ2-7; 10 bases align to TRBD2. This CDR3 contains 17 residues. V trimming: 3 bases; J trimming: 6 bases; junction bases outside the gene matches: 14. Germline V CDR1 and CDR2: MGHRA, YSYEKL. The CDR3, as DNA: TGCGCCAGCAGCCAGGAGCTAGCGGGAGCTTTAGGGGGCGAGCAGTACTTC. Translating it yields CASSQELAGALGGEQYF.

The genes are TRBV5-1 and TRBJ1-3; D remains ambiguous. The CDR3 covers 16 residues. Germline V gene sequence: CDR1 SGHRS, CDR2 YFSETQ. The ends were cut back, 3 bases at V and 0 bases at J, with 13 bases in the middle. CDR3 nucleotide sequence: TGCGCCAGCAGCTCGGGAACGCCGAGCTCTGGAAACACCATATATTTT. Protein product: CASSSGTPSSGNTIYF.

The chain has TRBV2 and TRBJ2-5, with 15 bases matching TRBD2. V shed 8 bases and J 2 bases; nucleotides not matched to a gene: 9. The CDR3 contains 17 residues. Looked up from germline, CDR1 is SNHLY and CDR2 is FYNNEI. The CDR3 protein is CASRNGTSGGPQETQYF. In nucleotides, the CDR3 is TGTGCCAGCCGTAACGGGACTAGCGGGGGGCCGCAAGAGACCCAGTACTTC.

The chain couples TRBV19 to TRBJ2-2; D is unresolved. Germline V CDR1 and CDR2: LNHDA, SQIVND (reference sequence). The V end lost 2 bases, the J end lost 5 bases, and 6 bases lay between the germline ends. This CDR3 has 13 amino acids. DNA of the CDR3: TGTGCCAGTAGTATAACCCCGACCGGGGAGCTGTTTTTT. Amino acids: CASSITPTGELFF.

The rearrangement joins TRBV7-2 to TRBJ1-2, with no clear D. Trimming removed 3 bases at V and 4 bases at J, with 12 bases between. Germline CDR1 reads SGHTA; CDR2 reads FQGNSA. This CDR3 is built from 14 residues. The CDR3 spells CASSFGVDSYGYTF. The CDR3 DNA reads TGTGCCAGCAGCTTTGGGGTAGATTCCTATGGCTACACCTTC.

The rearrangement links TRBV11-2 to TRBJ1-4; TRBD1 matches at 9 bases. Germline V gene data show CDR1 as SGHAT and CDR2 as FQNNGV. With V trimmed by 5 bases and J by 5 bases, 9 bases remained unmatched. This CDR3 comprises 16 residues. The CDR3 bases are TGTGCCAGCAGCCCCGAAGGACAGGGGAGGAATGAAAAACTGTTTTTT. It is translated as CASSPEGQGRNEKLFF.

This chain links TRBV6-1 with TRBJ1-1; D is ambiguous. The CDR3 has 13 residues. Trimming stripped 0 bases from V and 6 bases from J, with 8 bases between. The V gene's germline CDR1 is MNHNS and CDR2 SASEGT. The chain's CDR3 is CASSEAQHAEAFF. In DNA, the CDR3 is TGTGCCAGCAGTGAAGCTCAGCATGCTGAAGCTTTCTTT.

This clone was seen many times. The chain employs TRBV10-1 and TRBJ2-6; D remains unclear. Looked up from germline, CDR1 is WNHNN and CDR2 is SYGVQD (reference sequence). The CDR3 has 12 residues. Here the CDR3 reads CDTPSGANVLTF. The CDR3 region has the DNA TGCGACACGCCCTCTGGGGCCAACGTCCTGACTTTC.

V usage is TRBV4-1 and J usage is TRBJ2-3; the D gene is possibly TRBD2 (6 bases). There are 20 residues in the CDR3. The V and J ends lost 2 bases and 2 bases respectively, with 26 bases between them. Germline CDR1 reads MGHRA; CDR2 reads YSYEKL. The CDR3 DNA reads as TGCGCCAGCAGCCAAACCCTCGTTATCGGGGGAGAGGGTCACACAGATACGCAGTATTTT. It is translated as CASSQTLVIGGEGHTDTQYF.

This chain uses TRBV5-6 with TRBJ2-7, with a possible D match to TRBD1 (6 bases). Trimming stripped 3 bases from V and 7 bases from J, with 8 bases between. Looked up from germline, CDR1 is SGHDT and CDR2 is YYEEEE. The CDR3 extends over 11 amino acids. This CDR3 reads CASSYRVEQYF. Written as DNA, the CDR3 is TGTGCCAGCAGCTACAGGGTTGAGCAGTACTTC.

The chain has TRBV5-1 and TRBJ1-3; D is unclear. Germline CDR1 is SGHRS and CDR2 is YFSETQ. This CDR3 comprises 14 residues. V dropped 5 bases and J dropped 4 bases, with 13 bases sitting between them. The CDR3 nucleotides are TGCGCCAGCAGGTCCGCCCCGGCCGGAAACACCATATATTTT. This encodes CASRSAPAGNTIYF.

This clone was found once. V is TRBV6-5 and J is TRBJ2-7, with TRBD1 matching 9 bases. Germline V lookup: CDR1 MNHEY, CDR2 SVGAGI. This CDR3 region has 14 residues. Trimming at V came to 6 bases and at J to 5 bases, leaving 8 bases not matched to a gene. CDR3 sequence (DNA): TGTGCCAGCAGAACGACAGGGGGGGAAAACGAGCAGTACTTC. Translated, it gives CASRTTGGENEQYF.

This clone was seen at least ten times. The chain is built from TRBV4-3 and TRBJ1-4; D not resolved. V dropped 0 bases and J dropped 7 bases, with 9 bases sitting between them. This CDR3 comprises 14 residues. Germline loops: CDR1 LGHNA, CDR2 YSLEER. The DNA for the CDR3 is TGCGCCAGCAGCCAAGACAGGTGGGGTGAAAAACTGTTTTTT. Its translation: CASSQDRWGEKLFF.

The chain employs TRBV9 and TRBJ1-6; possible D gene TRBD1, 5 bases. V was trimmed by 1 base and J by 7 bases, leaving 9 bases between them. The CDR3 spans 14 residues. Per the germline V gene, CDR1 is SGDLS and CDR2 is YYNGEE. CDR3 sequence (DNA): TGTGCCAGCAGCGTACGGCAGGGAAATTCACCCCTCCACTTT. It codes for CASSVRQGNSPLHF.

There are many counts of this clone. Other DNA sequences in this specimen translate into the identical CDR3. V gene TRBV6-5 combines with J gene TRBJ2-1, with D unresolved. The CDR3 runs to 11 residues. Germline V lookup: CDR1 MNHEY, CDR2 SVGAGI. The germline V and J ends were trimmed by 6 bases and 8 bases, with 8 bases remaining between them. The CDR3 DNA sequence: TGTGCCAGCAGGCTAGGTGATGAGCAGTTCTTC. Translated: CASRLGDEQFF.

V gene TRBV6-5 combines with J gene TRBJ2-7, with 7 positions matching TRBD1. Germline V gene sequence: CDR1 MNHEY, CDR2 SVGAGI. After removal of 6 bases from V and 0 bases from J, the junction contained 5 bases not matched to a gene. The CDR3 is 14 residues long. For the CDR3, the DNA is TGTGCCAGCAGCGAGACAGGGAGCTCCTACGAGCAGTACTTC. This translates into CASSETGSSYEQYF.